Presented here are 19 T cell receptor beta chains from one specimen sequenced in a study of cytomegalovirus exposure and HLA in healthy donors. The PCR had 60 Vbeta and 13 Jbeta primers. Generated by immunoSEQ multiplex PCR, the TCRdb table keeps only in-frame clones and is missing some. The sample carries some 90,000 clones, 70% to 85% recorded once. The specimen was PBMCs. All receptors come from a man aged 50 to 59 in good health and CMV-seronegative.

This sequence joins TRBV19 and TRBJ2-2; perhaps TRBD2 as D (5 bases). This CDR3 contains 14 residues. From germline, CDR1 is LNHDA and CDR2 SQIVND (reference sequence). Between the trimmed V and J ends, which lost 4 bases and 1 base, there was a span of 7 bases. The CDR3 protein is CASSTRGNTGELFF. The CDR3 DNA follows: TGTGCCAGTAGTACTCGGGGGAACACCGGGGAGCTGTTTTTT.

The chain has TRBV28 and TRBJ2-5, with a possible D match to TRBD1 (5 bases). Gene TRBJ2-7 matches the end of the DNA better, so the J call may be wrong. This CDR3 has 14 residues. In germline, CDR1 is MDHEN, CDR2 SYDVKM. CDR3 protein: CASRDPDSSYEQYF. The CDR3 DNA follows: TGTGCCAGCAGGGACCCCGACAGTTCCTACGAGCAGTACTTC.

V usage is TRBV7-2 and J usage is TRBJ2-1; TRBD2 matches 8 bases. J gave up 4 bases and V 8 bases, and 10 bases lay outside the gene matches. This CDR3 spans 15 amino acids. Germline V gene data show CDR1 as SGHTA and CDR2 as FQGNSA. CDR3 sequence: CASQRGPGVYNEQFF. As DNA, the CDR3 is TGTGCCAGCCAGCGGGGGCCAGGGGTTTACAATGAGCAGTTCTTC.

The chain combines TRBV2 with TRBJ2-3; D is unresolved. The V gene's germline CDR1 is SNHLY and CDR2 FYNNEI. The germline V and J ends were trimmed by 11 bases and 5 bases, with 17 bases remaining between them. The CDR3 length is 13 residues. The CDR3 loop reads CAGSSSPQDTQYF. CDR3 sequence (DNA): TGTGCCGGATCTAGTTCCCCTCAAGATACGCAGTATTTT.

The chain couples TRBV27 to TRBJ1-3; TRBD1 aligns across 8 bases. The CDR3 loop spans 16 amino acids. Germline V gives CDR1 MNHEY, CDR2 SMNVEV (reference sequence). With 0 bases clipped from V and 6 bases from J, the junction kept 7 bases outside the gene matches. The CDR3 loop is CASSLSTGDVANTIYF. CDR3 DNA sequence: TGTGCCAGCAGTTTATCGACAGGGGACGTAGCAAACACCATATATTTT.

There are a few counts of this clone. The CDR3 reads CASSLKPQGQGTYEQYF. CDR3 DNA sequence: TGTGCCAGCAGTCTAAAGCCCCAAGGACAGGGAACCTACGAGCAGTACTTC. This chain links TRBV27 with TRBJ2-7; 8 bases align to TRBD1. CDR1 MNHEY and CDR2 SMNVEV come from the germline V gene (reference sequence). The V segment lost 5 bases and the J segment 2 bases; nucleotides outside the gene matches: 14. The length of the CDR3 is 17 residues.

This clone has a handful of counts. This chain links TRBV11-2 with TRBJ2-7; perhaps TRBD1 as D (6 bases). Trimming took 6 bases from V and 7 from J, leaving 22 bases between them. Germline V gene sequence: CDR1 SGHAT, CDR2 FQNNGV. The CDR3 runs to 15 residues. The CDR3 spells CASRRGAGASLEQYF. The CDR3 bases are TGTGCCAGCAGGCGAGGGGCAGGGGCCTCCCTGGAGCAGTACTTC. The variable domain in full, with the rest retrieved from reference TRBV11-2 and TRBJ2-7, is EAGVAQSPRYKIIEKRQSVAFWCNPISGHATLYWYQQILGQGPKLLIQFQNNGVVDDSQLPKDRFSAERLKGVDSTLKIQPAKLEDSAVYLCASRRGAGASLEQYFGPGTRLTVT.

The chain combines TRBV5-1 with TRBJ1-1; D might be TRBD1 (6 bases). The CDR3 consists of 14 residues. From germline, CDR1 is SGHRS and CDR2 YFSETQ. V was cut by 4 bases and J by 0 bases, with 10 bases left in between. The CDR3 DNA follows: TGCGCCAGCAGCCGGGACATCATGAACACTGAAGCTTTCTTT. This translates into CASSRDIMNTEAFF. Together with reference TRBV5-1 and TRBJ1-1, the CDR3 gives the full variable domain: KAGVTQTPRYLIKTRGQQVTLSCSPISGHRSVSWYQQTPGQGLQFLFEYFSETQRNKGNFPGRFSGRQFSNSRSEMNVSTLELGDSALYLCASSRDIMNTEAFFGQGTRLTVV.

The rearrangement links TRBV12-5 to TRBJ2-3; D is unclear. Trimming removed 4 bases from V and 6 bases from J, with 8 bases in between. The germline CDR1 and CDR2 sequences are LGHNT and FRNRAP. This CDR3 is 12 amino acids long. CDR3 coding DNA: TGTGCTAGTGGTTCAGGTGTTGATACGCAGTATTTT. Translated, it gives CASGSGVDTQYF.

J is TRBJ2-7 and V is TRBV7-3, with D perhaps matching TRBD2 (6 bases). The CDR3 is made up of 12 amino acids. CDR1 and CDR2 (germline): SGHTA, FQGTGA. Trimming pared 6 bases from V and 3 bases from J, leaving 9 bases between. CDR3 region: CASRRDGYEQYF. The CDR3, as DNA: TGTGCCAGCAGGCGGGACGGCTACGAGCAGTACTTC.

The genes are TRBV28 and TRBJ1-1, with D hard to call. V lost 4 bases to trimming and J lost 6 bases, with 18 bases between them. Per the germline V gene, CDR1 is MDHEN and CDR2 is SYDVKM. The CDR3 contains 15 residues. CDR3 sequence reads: CASSYPAEGLSEAFF. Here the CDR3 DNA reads TGTGCCAGCAGTTACCCCGCGGAAGGCCTTTCTGAAGCTTTCTTT.

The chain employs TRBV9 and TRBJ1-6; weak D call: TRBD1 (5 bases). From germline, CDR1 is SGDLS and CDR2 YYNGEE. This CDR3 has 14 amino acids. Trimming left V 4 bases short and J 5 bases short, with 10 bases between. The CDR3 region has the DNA TGTGCCAGCAGCTCCCGGGGGGATAATTCACCCCTCCACTTT. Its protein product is CASSSRGDNSPLHF.

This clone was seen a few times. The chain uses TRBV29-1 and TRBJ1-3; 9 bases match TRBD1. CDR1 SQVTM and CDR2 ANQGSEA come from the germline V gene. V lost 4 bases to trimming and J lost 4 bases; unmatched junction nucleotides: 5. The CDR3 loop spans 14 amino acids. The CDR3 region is CSVADRGSGNTIYF. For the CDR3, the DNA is TGCAGCGTTGCCGACAGGGGGTCAGGAAACACCATATATTTT.

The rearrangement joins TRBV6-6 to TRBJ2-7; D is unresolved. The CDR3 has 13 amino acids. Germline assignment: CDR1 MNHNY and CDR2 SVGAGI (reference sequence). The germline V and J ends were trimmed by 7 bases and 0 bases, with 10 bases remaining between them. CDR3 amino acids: CASTSQSSYEQYF. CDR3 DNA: TGTGCCAGCACTTCCCAGTCCTCCTACGAGCAGTACTTC.

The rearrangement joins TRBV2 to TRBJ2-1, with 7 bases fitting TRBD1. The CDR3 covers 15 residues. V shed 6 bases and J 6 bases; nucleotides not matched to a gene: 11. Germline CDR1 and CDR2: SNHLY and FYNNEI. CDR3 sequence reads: CASRSGTAPGNEQFF. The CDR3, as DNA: TGTGCCAGCAGGTCCGGGACAGCTCCGGGCAATGAGCAGTTCTTC.

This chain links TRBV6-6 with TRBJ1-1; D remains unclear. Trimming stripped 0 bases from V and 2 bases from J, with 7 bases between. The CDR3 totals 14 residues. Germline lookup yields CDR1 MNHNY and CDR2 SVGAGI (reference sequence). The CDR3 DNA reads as TGTGCCAGCAGTTACTCGACACCCAACACTGAAGCTTTCTTT. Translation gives CASSYSTPNTEAFF.

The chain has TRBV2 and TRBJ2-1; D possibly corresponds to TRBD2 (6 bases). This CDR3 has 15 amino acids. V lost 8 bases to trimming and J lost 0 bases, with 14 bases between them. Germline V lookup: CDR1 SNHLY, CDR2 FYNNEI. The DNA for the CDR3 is TGTGCCAGCGAGAGATCCGGGAGCTCCTACAATGAGCAGTTCTTC. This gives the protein CASERSGSSYNEQFF.

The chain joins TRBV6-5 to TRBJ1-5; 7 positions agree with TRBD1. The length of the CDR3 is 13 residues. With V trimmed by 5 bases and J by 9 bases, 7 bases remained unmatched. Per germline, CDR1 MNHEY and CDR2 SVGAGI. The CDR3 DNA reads TGTGCCAGCAGTCGGACAGGTCGACTGCCCCAGCATTTT. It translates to CASSRTGRLPQHF.

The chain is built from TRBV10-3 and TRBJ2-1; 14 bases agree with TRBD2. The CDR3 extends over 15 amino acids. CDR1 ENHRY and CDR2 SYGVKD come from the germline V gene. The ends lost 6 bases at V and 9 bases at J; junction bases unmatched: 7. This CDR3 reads CAIRGTSGSRSEQFF. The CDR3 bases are TGTGCCATCAGGGGGACTAGCGGGAGTAGAAGTGAGCAGTTCTTC.